The next 6 T cell receptor beta chains were all read from a single sample in a study of blood T cell repertoires in COVID-19. Data came from immunoSEQ multiplex PCR; TCRdb stores just in-frame clones and leaves some out. The repertoire holds roughly 59,000 clones, with approximately 79% as singletons. The sample comprised peripheral blood. These receptors were taken from a human donor in a cohort sampled during active COVID-19.

The J gene is TRBJ1-1, the V gene TRBV20-1; 7 bases are a match to TRBD1. The V segment lost 3 bases and the J segment 4 bases; nucleotides outside the gene matches: 11. The CDR3 loop spans 15 amino acids. The germline V gene encodes CDR1 DFQATT and CDR2 SNEGSKA (reference sequence). This chain's CDR3 is CSASHNYRGPTEAFF. The CDR3 region has the DNA TGCAGTGCTAGTCACAATTACAGGGGCCCCACTGAAGCTTTCTTT.

The gene calls are TRBV7-2 and TRBJ2-7; 8 positions match TRBD2. V lost 5 bases and J lost 4; bases outside the gene matches: 7. CDR3 length: 14 residues. CDR1 and CDR2 (germline): SGHTA, FQGNSA. The CDR3 DNA reads as TGTGCCAGCAGCCAAGCGGGAGTAAGGTACGAGCAGTACTTC. It encodes CASSQAGVRYEQYF.

This clone has only one observation. The V call is TRBV19, the J call TRBJ2-3; D uncertain. The CDR3 loop spans 13 amino acids. Germline V gene data show CDR1 as LNHDA and CDR2 as SQIVND (reference sequence). Trimming removed 7 bases at V and 1 base at J, with 9 bases between. The CDR3 here is CASIRQGTDTQYF. The CDR3 DNA reads TGTGCCAGTATCAGGCAGGGCACAGATACGCAGTATTTT.

This clone was found a few times. The chain recombines TRBV27 with TRBJ2-7; 7 bases map to TRBD2. Germline-derived CDR1 and CDR2 are MNHEY and SMNVEV (reference sequence). CDR3 size: 15 residues. Trimming removed 1 base from V and 2 bases from J; junction bases left unmatched: 5. The DNA for the CDR3 is TGTGCCAGCAGTTTATTAAGCGGGGCTGCCTACGAGCAGTACTTC. Residues: CASSLLSGAAYEQYF.

This clone came up a few times. This chain links TRBV7-9 with TRBJ2-7; TRBD1 matches at 9 bases. The trim removed 6 bases at V and 6 bases at J, leaving 9 bases unmatched. The CDR3 has 14 residues. Germline-derived CDR1 and CDR2 are SEHNR and FQNEAQ (reference sequence). In DNA, the CDR3 is TGTGCCAGCAGGCCGGGACAGGGCACTGGCGAGCAGTACTTC. Amino acid sequence: CASRPGQGTGEQYF. The variable domain in full, with the rest retrieved from reference TRBV7-9 and TRBJ2-7, is DTGVSQNPRHKITKRGQNVTFRCDPISEHNRLYWYRQTLGQGPEFLTYFQNEAQLEKSRLLSDRFSAERPKGSFSTLEIQRTEQGDSAMYLCASRPGQGTGEQYFGPGTRLTVT.

The J gene is TRBJ1-4, the V gene TRBV4-1, with D uncertain. The germline gives CDR1 MGHRA, CDR2 YSYEKL. This CDR3 has 17 amino acids. Trimming removed 0 bases at V and 5 bases at J, with 16 bases between. CDR3 sequence (DNA): TGCGCCAGCAGCCAAGACGGGGAATATTCGCTGAATGAAAAACTGTTTTTT. Its translation: CASSQDGEYSLNEKLFF.